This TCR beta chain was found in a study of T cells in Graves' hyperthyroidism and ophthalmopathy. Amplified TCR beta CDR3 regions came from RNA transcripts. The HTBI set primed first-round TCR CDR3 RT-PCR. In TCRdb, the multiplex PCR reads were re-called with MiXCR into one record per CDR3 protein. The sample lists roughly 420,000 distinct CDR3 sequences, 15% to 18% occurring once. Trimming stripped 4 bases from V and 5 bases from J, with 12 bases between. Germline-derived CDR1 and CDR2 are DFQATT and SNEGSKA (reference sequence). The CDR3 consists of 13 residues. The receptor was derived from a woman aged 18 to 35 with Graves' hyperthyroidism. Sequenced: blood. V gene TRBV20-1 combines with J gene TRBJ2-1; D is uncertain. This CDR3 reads CSAILGYNNEQFF. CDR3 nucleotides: TGCAGTGCTATACTGGGATATAACAATGAGCAGTTCTTC.